The 5 T cell receptor beta chains below were found in one sample sequenced in a study of T cell repertoires in cytomegalovirus infection. From the reads, TCRdb called clonotypes with MiXCR, one entry per CDR3 protein. The sample has approximately 500,000 distinct CDR3 sequences; approximately 15% are singletons. The sequenced sample was CD8+ T cells from PBMCs. The receptors come from a human donor in good health (CMV status not recorded). Some clones in this sample may be carry-over from other donors' samples.

This clonotype was seen more than once but under ten times. CDR3 nucleotides: TGTGCCTGGAGGACCGACCATGGTGGCTACACCTTC. This translates into CAWRTDHGGYTF. The rearrangement joins TRBV30 to TRBJ1-2; D call uncertain. In germline, CDR1 is GTSNPN, CDR2 SVGIG (reference sequence). The germline V and J ends were trimmed by 3 bases and 7 bases, with 12 bases remaining between them. This CDR3 spans 12 amino acids.

The chain recombines TRBV7-9 with TRBJ2-3; 8 bases are a match to TRBD2. The CDR3 is 19 amino acids. Germline trimming cut 5 bases from V and 2 bases from J; bases unmatched to any gene: 18. The germline CDR1 and CDR2 sequences are SEHNR and FQNEAQ (reference sequence). The CDR3 here is CASSGYWVDGRDLTDTQYF. The CDR3 nucleotides read TGTGCCAGCAGCGGGTATTGGGTTGACGGGAGGGACCTCACAGATACGCAGTATTTT.

This CDR3 is CASSQTSGGNEQFF. The CDR3 DNA follows: TGTGCCAGCAGCCAGACTAGCGGGGGGAATGAGCAGTTCTTC. The chain recombines TRBV28 with TRBJ2-1, with 13 bases that match TRBD2. V lost 6 bases, J lost 7 bases, and 3 bases stayed unmatched. CDR3 length: 14 residues. The germline V gene encodes CDR1 MDHEN and CDR2 SYDVKM. Full variable domain (rest looked up from reference TRBV28 and TRBJ2-1): DVKVTQSSRYLVKRTGEKVFLECVQDMDHENMFWYRQDPGLGLRLIYFSYDVKMKEKGDIPEGYSVSREKKERFSLILESASTNQTSMYLCASSQTSGGNEQFFGPGTRLTVL.

J is TRBJ2-1 and V is TRBV7-9, with D possibly TRBD2 on 6 matching bases. Germline V gives CDR1 SEHNR, CDR2 FQNEAQ (reference sequence). There are 11 residues in the CDR3. Trimming shortened V by 6 bases and J by 8 bases, and 8 bases separated the two germline ends. CDR3: CASRSSDEQFF. CDR3 in DNA: TGTGCCAGCAGATCTAGCGATGAGCAGTTCTTC.

This clonotype was seen many times. V and J are TRBV28 and TRBJ2-7; 9 bases line up with TRBD1. Germline V gene data show CDR1 as MDHEN and CDR2 as SYDVKM. There are 16 residues in the CDR3. The V segment lost 6 bases and the J segment 3 bases; nucleotides outside the gene matches: 12. The CDR3 region is CASSPRGTGILYEQYF. For the CDR3, the DNA is TGTGCCAGCAGCCCTAGAGGGACAGGGATACTCTACGAGCAGTACTTC.